The 13 T cell receptor beta chains listed next were all sequenced from one sample in a study of Tregs in tolerant kidney transplant recipients. Profiling relied on immunoSEQ multiplex PCR, and the TCRdb table lists in-frame clones only, not all of them. The sample lists about 61,000 clones; approximately 85% were seen once. The sample was Tregs from blood, taken before the transplant. These receptors were obtained from a human donor who received a combined kidney and bone marrow transplant.

This chain links TRBV28 with TRBJ1-5; a possible D gene is TRBD1 (6 bases). Between the trimmed V and J ends, which lost 7 bases and 1 base, there was a span of 11 bases. Germline values: CDR1 MDHEN, CDR2 SYDVKM. The CDR3 loop spans 14 amino acids. This CDR3 reads CASTTRGSNQPQHF. CDR3 nucleotide sequence: TGTGCCAGCACCACTAGGGGGAGCAATCAGCCCCAGCATTTT.

The chain couples TRBV27 to TRBJ2-3; 15 bases line up with TRBD2. CDR3 length: 17 residues. V dropped 4 bases and J dropped 6; count of bases not matched to a gene: 8. Germline values: CDR1 MNHEY, CDR2 SMNVEV (reference sequence). CDR3 bases: TGTGCCAGCAGTTGGTCGGGACTAGCGGGGGGAACCGATACGCAGTATTTT. Amino acids: CASSWSGLAGGTDTQYF.

V usage is TRBV7-2 and J usage is TRBJ1-5; D remains unclear. Germline CDR1 is SGHTA and CDR2 is FQGNSA. The CDR3 spans 14 residues. The V and J ends lost 5 bases and 0 bases respectively, with 8 bases between them. The CDR3 reads CASSPEYSNQPQHF. CDR3 DNA: TGTGCCAGCAGCCCAGAATATAGCAATCAGCCCCAGCATTTT.

V gene TRBV7-9 combines with J gene TRBJ2-5; 8 nucleotides line up with TRBD1. CDR1 is SEHNR, CDR2 FQNEAQ, per germline (reference sequence). The junction had 4 bases not matched to a gene; V was cut back by 5 bases and J by 5 bases. CDR3 length: 13 amino acids. CDR3 in amino acids: CASSTGQGETQYF. CDR3 DNA sequence: TGTGCCAGCAGCACCGGACAGGGCGAGACCCAGTACTTC.

This clone occurred a few times. Other DNA sequences in the sample encode the same CDR3. The gene calls are TRBV6-5 and TRBJ2-7; D is tentatively TRBD1 or TRBD2 (5 bases each). The CDR3 totals 15 residues. With 6 bases removed from V and 0 bases from J, the gap between germline ends came to 15 bases. CDR1 is MNHEY, CDR2 SVGAGI, per germline. This CDR3 reads CASSPGTSGSYEQYF. CDR3 sequence (DNA): TGTGCCAGCAGCCCAGGGACCTCCGGCTCCTACGAGCAGTACTTC.

The sample holds a few counts of this clone. The chain employs TRBV4-1 and TRBJ2-3, with a possible D match to TRBD1 (6 bases). This CDR3 has 19 amino acids. Trimming left V 0 bases short and J 0 bases short, with 19 bases between. The germline CDR1 and CDR2 sequences are MGHRA and YSYEKL. CDR3 sequence: CASSQDIRQANTSTDTQYF. DNA of the CDR3: TGCGCCAGCAGCCAAGATATTCGACAGGCGAATACTAGCACAGATACGCAGTATTTT.

The chain uses TRBV19 and TRBJ1-2; D is uncertain. V lost 5 bases and J 0 bases, leaving 19 bases between the germline ends. Germline loops: CDR1 LNHDA, CDR2 SQIVND (reference sequence). CDR3 size: 17 residues. The CDR3 loop reads CASSVQAAGGTNYGYTF. The CDR3 DNA reads as TGTGCCAGTAGTGTCCAGGCAGCCGGTGGTACTAACTATGGCTACACCTTC.

This chain connects TRBV7-8 to TRBJ2-5, with D maybe TRBD2 (5 bases). This CDR3 contains 12 residues. Trimming took 7 bases from V and 4 from J, leaving 10 bases between them. Germline CDR1 and CDR2: SGHVS and FQNEAQ. CDR3 protein: CASNPRGETQYF. The DNA of the CDR3 is TGTGCCAGCAACCCCCGGGGAGAGACCCAGTACTTC.

The V call is TRBV18, the J call TRBJ1-2; D gene uncertain. Germline CDR1 reads KGHSH; CDR2 reads LQKENI. The CDR3 is 16 residues long. V was shortened by 3 bases and J by 8 bases, with 22 bases between the two germline ends. The CDR3 DNA reads TGTGCCAGCTCACCTGCGGACCCCAACGGCTCCAGGGGCTACACCTTC. This encodes CASSPADPNGSRGYTF. Full variable domain (outside the CDR3, taken from reference TRBV18 and TRBJ1-2): NAGVMQNPRHLVRRRGQEARLRCSPMKGHSHVYWYRQLPEEGLKFMVYLQKENIIDESGMPKERFSAEFPKEGPSILRIQQVVRGDSAAYFCASSPADPNGSRGYTFGSGTRLTVV.

This clone was observed once. The gene calls are TRBV30 and TRBJ1-1; no definite D call. The germline V and J ends were trimmed by 1 base and 8 bases, with 8 bases remaining between them. Germline assignment: CDR1 GTSNPN and CDR2 SVGIG (reference sequence). There are 11 residues in the CDR3. As DNA, the CDR3 is TGTGCCTGGAGTGCAAGCAGGGAAGCTTTCTTT. The encoded protein is CAWSASREAFF.

The chain recombines TRBV28 with TRBJ1-1; D remains ambiguous. The CDR3 covers 12 residues. V lost 11 bases and J 3 bases, leaving 13 bases between the germline ends. Germline V gene data show CDR1 as MDHEN and CDR2 as SYDVKM. Here the CDR3 DNA reads TGTGCCGGCACCTTCAGACACACTGAAGCTTTCTTT. Protein sequence: CAGTFRHTEAFF. Full variable domain (outside the CDR3, taken from reference TRBV28 and TRBJ1-1): DVKVTQSSRYLVKRTGEKVFLECVQDMDHENMFWYRQDPGLGLRLIYFSYDVKMKEKGDIPEGYSVSREKKERFSLILESASTNQTSMYLCAGTFRHTEAFFGQGTRLTVV.

V gene TRBV12-5 combines with J gene TRBJ1-1; a weak D match, TRBD1 (5 bases). Trimming left V 8 bases short and J 2 bases short, with 9 bases between. This CDR3 comprises 12 residues. Germline values: CDR1 LGHNT, CDR2 FRNRAP. This CDR3 is CASRGANTEAFF. Here the CDR3 DNA reads TGTGCTAGTAGAGGGGCTAACACTGAAGCTTTCTTT.

The chain couples TRBV10-3 to TRBJ1-3; 11 bases agree with TRBD1. Germline CDR1 reads ENHRY; CDR2 reads SYGVKD. CDR3 length equals 15 residues. Germline trimming cut 9 bases from V and 2 bases from J; bases unmatched to any gene: 6. CDR3 nucleotides: TGTGCCATTTTCCCGGGACAGGGGGCTGGAAACACCATATATTTT. Translated, it gives CAIFPGQGAGNTIYF.